This record looks at one TCR beta chain sequence and its context. Its specificity is unknown. This record belongs to a study of CXCR3-negative and CXCR3-positive naive CD8 T cells. Study-level findings and limits: Naive cells with CXCR3 showed TRB CDR3s that were more hydrophobic than those in CXCR3-negative naive cells.

cDNA libraries for TRB were generated by 5' RACE incorporating UMI labels. After re-calling the 5' RACE reads, TCRdb lists one entry per CDR3 protein, DNA absent. This sample's table reports about 94,000 distinct CDR3 sequences. The CDR3 is 18 amino acids. Germline lookup yields CDR1 SGHAT and CDR2 FQNNGV. Sequencing was performed on naive CXCR3+ CD8+ T cells from blood. Stated subset: CD45RO-CCR7+CD27+CD95- naive CD8+ T cells expressing CXCR3 (TNR3+). This TCR came from a human donor in good health. Some clones in this sample may be carry-over from other donors' samples. The chain has TRBV11-2 and TRBJ2-2. CDR3 protein: CVSSLDHDLQVNTGELFF.